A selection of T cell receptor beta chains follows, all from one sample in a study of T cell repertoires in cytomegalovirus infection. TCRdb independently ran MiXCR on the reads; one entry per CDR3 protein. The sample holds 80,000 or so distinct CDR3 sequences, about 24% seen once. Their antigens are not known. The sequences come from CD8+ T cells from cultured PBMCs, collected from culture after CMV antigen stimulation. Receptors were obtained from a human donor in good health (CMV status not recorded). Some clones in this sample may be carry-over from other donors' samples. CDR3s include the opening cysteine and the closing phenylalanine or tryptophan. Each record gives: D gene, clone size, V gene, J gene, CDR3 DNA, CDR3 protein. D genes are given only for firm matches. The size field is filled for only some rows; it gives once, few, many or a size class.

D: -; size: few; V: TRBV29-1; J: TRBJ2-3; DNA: TGCAGCGGAGTGGTAGGGGGCACAGATACGCAGTATTTT; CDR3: CSGVVGGTDTQYF
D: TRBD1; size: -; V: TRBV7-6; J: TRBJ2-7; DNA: TGTGCCAGCAGCCCGTGGGGACAGGGGTACGAGCAGTACTTC; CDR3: CASSPWGQGYEQYF
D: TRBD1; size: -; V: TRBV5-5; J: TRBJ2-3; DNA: TGTGCCAGCAGCGAGGACAGGGTGGATACGCAGTATTTT; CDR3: CASSEDRVDTQYF
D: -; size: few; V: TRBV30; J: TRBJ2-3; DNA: TGTGCCTGGAGTGCTGGAGGAGCCAGCACAGATACGCAGTATTTT; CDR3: CAWSAGGASTDTQYF
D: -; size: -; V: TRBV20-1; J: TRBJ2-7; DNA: TGCAGTGCTACCCTACCGGGCCAGGCGTACGAGCAGTACTTC; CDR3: CSATLPGQAYEQYF
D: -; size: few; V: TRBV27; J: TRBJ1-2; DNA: TGTGCCAGCAGTTTACGAGGGGGACGGAATGGCTACACCTTC; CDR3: CASSLRGGRNGYTF
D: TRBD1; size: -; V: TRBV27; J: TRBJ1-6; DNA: TGTGCCAGCACCGAGGAGGGGGCAGGTAATTCACCCCTCCACTTT; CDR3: CASTEEGAGNSPLHF
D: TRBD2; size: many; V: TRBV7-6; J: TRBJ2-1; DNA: TGTGCCAGCAGCTTAGCCCCTAGCGGGGGGACCAATGAGCAGTTCTTC; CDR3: CASSLAPSGGTNEQFF
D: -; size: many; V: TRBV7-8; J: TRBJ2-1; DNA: TGTGCCAGCAGCGCCCCGGGGGTAGCGGCCGGGCAGTTCTTC; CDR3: CASSAPGVAAGQFF
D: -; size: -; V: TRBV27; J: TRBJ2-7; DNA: TGTGCCAGCAGTTTACAGTGGAGGGAGGCCCTCAAGGGCTACGAGCAGTACTTC; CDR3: CASSLQWREALKGYEQYF
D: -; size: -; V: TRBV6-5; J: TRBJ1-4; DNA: TGTGCCAGCAGTTACTCGACAAATCCAACTAATGAAAAACTGTTTTTT; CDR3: CASSYSTNPTNEKLFF
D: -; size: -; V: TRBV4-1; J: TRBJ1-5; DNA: TGCGCCAGCAGCCAAGACAGGGGCAATCAGCCCCAGCATTTT; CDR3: CASSQDRGNQPQHF
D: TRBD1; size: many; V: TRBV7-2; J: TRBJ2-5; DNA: TGTGCCAGCAGCGAGGGACAGCAAGAGACCCAGTACTTC; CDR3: CASSEGQQETQYF
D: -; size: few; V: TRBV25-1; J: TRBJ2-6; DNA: TGTGCCAGCAGTGACAGGGTCTCTGGGGCCAACGTCCTGACTTTC; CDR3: CASSDRVSGANVLTF
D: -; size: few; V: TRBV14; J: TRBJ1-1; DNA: TGTGCCAGCAGCCTGGACTCAATGAACACTGAAGCTTTCTTT; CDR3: CASSLDSMNTEAFF
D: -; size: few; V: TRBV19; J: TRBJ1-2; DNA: TGTGCCAGTGAGAGCGGTCAGGGCAGTGGCTACACCTTC; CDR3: CASESGQGSGYTF
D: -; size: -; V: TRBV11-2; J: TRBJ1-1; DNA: TGTGCCAGCAGCTTTACCACTGAAGCTTTCTTT; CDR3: CASSFTTEAFF
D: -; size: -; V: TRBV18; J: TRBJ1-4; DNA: TGTGCCAGCTCACCACCGGAAAGTGAAAAACTGTTTTTT; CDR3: CASSPPESEKLFF
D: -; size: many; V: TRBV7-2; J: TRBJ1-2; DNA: TGTGCCAGCAGCCCCGGGGGGGGATCCACTAACTATGGCTACACCTTC; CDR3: CASSPGGGSTNYGYTF
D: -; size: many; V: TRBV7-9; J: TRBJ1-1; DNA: TGTGCCAGCAGCCTCGGATTCACTGAAGCTTTCTTT; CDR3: CASSLGFTEAFF